Below are 12 T cell receptor beta chains sequenced from a single sample in a study of human T cells and chemical hapten exposure. Specified time point: healthy volunteer bleed at 6 weeks. The authors' total RNA extraction used unfractionated whole blood. TCRdb re-called the RACE reads through MiXCR, storing one row per CDR3 protein. Counted here are 55,000 to 75,000 distinct CDR3 sequences, under 7.5% occurring once; the ten biggest clones make up 3.4%. The source material was whole blood. These receptors came from a female donor in good health. Some clones in this sample may be carry-over from other donors' samples.

The chain employs TRBV30 and TRBJ2-6; D may correspond to TRBD1 or TRBD2 (5 bases each). Germline CDR1 GTSNPN, CDR2 SVGIG (reference sequence). This CDR3 is built from 19 residues. Trimming shortened V by 0 bases and J by 0 bases, and 18 bases separated the two germline ends. The CDR3, as DNA: TGTGCCTGGAGTGTATATGGACTCAGGGCGCTCTCTGGGGCCAACGTCCTGACTTTC. Translating it yields CAWSVYGLRALSGANVLTF.

This clonotype was counted a few times. The rearrangement uses TRBV4-1 and TRBJ2-1, with 7 bases matching TRBD2. This CDR3 region has 18 residues. Trimming took 0 bases from V and 3 from J; bases not matched to a gene: 11. Germline V CDR1 and CDR2: MGHRA, YSYEKL. The CDR3 region is CASSQEAGAYSHYNEQFF. In nucleotides, the CDR3 is TGCGCCAGCAGCCAAGAGGCGGGAGCTTACTCCCACTACAATGAGCAGTTCTTC.

This clonotype was detected only a few times. The chain couples TRBV6-1 to TRBJ1-5; D uncertain. V dropped 3 bases and J dropped 5 bases, with 5 bases sitting between them. The CDR3 contains 12 residues. Germline V CDR1 and CDR2: MNHNS, SASEGT. CDR3 in DNA: TGTGCCAGCAGTGAGAATTATCAGCCCCAGCATTTT. The encoded protein is CASSENYQPQHF.

In this sample, this clonotype turned up many times. The chain has TRBV10-2 and TRBJ2-3, with 7 bases lining up with TRBD2. V dropped 3 bases and J dropped 2; count of bases not matched to a gene: 2. Germline values: CDR1 WSHSY, CDR2 SAAADI. This CDR3 comprises 14 residues. CDR3 DNA sequence: TGCGCCAGCAGTGAAACTAGCGTCACAGATACGCAGTATTTT. It encodes CASSETSVTDTQYF.

The chain couples TRBV7-9 to TRBJ2-3, with TRBD2 as a possible D gene (5 bases). Trimming took off 3 bases at V and 2 bases at J, with 12 bases between the two ends. The CDR3 is 15 residues long. Germline CDR1 reads SEHNR; CDR2 reads FQNEAQ (reference sequence). CDR3 protein: CASSLARRATDTQYF. CDR3 nucleotides: TGTGCCAGCAGCTTGGCTCGGCGGGCCACAGATACGCAGTATTTT. The full variable domain, with the rest looked up from reference TRBV7-9 and TRBJ2-3, is DTGVSQNPRHKITKRGQNVTFRCDPISEHNRLYWYRQTLGQGPEFLTYFQNEAQLEKSRLLSDRFSAERPKGSFSTLEIQRTEQGDSAMYLCASSLARRATDTQYFGPGTRLTVL.

The rearrangement links TRBV5-4 to TRBJ2-7, with D tentatively TRBD1 or TRBD2 (5 bases each). The germline CDR1 and CDR2 sequences are SGHNT and YYREEE (reference sequence). The CDR3 spans 13 residues. V gave up 4 bases and J gave up 9 bases, with 17 bases separating them. The DNA of the CDR3 is TGTGCCAGCAGCCCAACTCCGGGGCGGGTGCAGTACTTC. Its translation: CASSPTPGRVQYF.

This clonotype was seen many times. The rearrangement links TRBV12-3 or TRBV12-4 to TRBJ2-1, with TRBD2 as a possible D gene (5 bases). This CDR3 has 14 residues. The ends were cut back, 5 bases at V and 10 bases at J, with 18 bases in the middle. The CDR3 is CASSPPAGLSEQFF. CDR3 nucleotide sequence: TGTGCCAGCAGTCCCCCGGCGGGTCTGTCCGAGCAGTTCTTC.

This clonotype appeared many times. The chain combines TRBV28 with TRBJ2-1; D uncertain. Trimming stripped 7 bases from V and 0 bases from J, with 13 bases between. Germline V CDR1 and CDR2: MDHEN, SYDVKM. This CDR3 is built from 15 residues. CDR3 bases: TGTGCCAGCACCTCCACTCGGAGCTCCTACAATGAGCAGTTCTTC. Translating it yields CASTSTRSSYNEQFF.

This clonotype was picked up many times. The chain employs TRBV29-1 and TRBJ2-7, with TRBD1 as a possible D gene (6 bases). The V end lost 5 bases, the J end lost 6 bases, and 17 bases lay between the germline ends. Germline V gene sequence: CDR1 SQVTM, CDR2 ANQGSEA. The CDR3 is 13 amino acids. This chain's CDR3 is CSVTLLGAGEQYF. Written as DNA, the CDR3 is TGCAGCGTTACACTGTTGGGGGCTGGCGAGCAGTACTTC.

This clonotype was recorded a few times. This sequence joins TRBV20-1 and TRBJ1-6, with a tentative D call TRBD1 (6 bases). CDR1 and CDR2 from the germline V gene are DFQATT and SNEGSKA (reference sequence). Deletions cut 0 bases from V and 10 bases from J, with 22 bases between. This CDR3 is built from 17 residues. The CDR3 coding sequence is TGCAGTGCTAGAGATCCCCTTAAGGAGGGGGGCGGCTCACCCCTCCACTTT. Its protein is CSARDPLKEGGGSPLHF.

This clonotype was counted a few times. The chain has TRBV5-1 and TRBJ2-1; D is possibly TRBD1 (5 bases). The V end lost 4 bases, the J end lost 15 bases, and 23 bases lay between the germline ends. Germline V gene data show CDR1 as SGHRS and CDR2 as YFSETQ. CDR3 length: 14 residues. The CDR3 protein is CASSPNLGAQEWFF. In nucleotides, the CDR3 is TGCGCCAGCAGCCCCAATCTTGGGGCCCAAGAGTGGTTCTTC.

There are many counts of this clonotype. The V and J genes are TRBV27 and TRBJ2-2; 8 bases agree with TRBD2. This CDR3 region has 14 residues. Trimming removed 8 bases from V and 3 bases from J; junction bases left unmatched: 5. Germline V gives CDR1 MNHEY, CDR2 SMNVEV (reference sequence). CDR3 nucleotide sequence: TGTGCCAGCTGTCGGGAGGGCTACACCGGGGAGCTGTTTTTT. Protein sequence: CASCREGYTGELFF.